The 9 T cell receptor beta chains below were found in one sample sequenced in a study of T cell responses to AZD1222 COVID-19 vaccine. Clones were sequenced by immunoSEQ multiplex PCR, and TCRdb holds only the in-frame ones, with some missing. The data contain 150,000 to 160,000 clones, less than 90% of them singletons. The sample was peripheral blood, taken on day 0 of AZD1222 vaccination. The receptor set was obtained from an adult in good health.

V and J are TRBV18 and TRBJ2-1; D gene unclear. Per the germline V gene, CDR1 is KGHSH and CDR2 is LQKENI. This CDR3 contains 12 residues. Trimming pared 3 bases from V and 8 bases from J, leaving 8 bases between. Here the CDR3 reads CASSPVRDEQFF. DNA of the CDR3: TGTGCCAGCTCACCTGTTAGGGATGAGCAGTTCTTC.

The CDR3 spells CASSFSPPGTSGGASYNEQFF. CDR3 nucleotides: TGTGCCAGCAGTTTCTCCCCTCCCGGGACTAGCGGGGGGGCTTCCTACAATGAGCAGTTCTTC. The chain is built from TRBV27 and TRBJ2-1, with 16 positions matching TRBD2. The CDR3 totals 21 residues. Trimming removed 3 bases from V and 1 base from J; junction bases left unmatched: 12. Germline loops: CDR1 MNHEY, CDR2 SMNVEV (reference sequence).

The chain carries TRBV7-9 and TRBJ2-7; 13 bases are shared with TRBD2. The germline V gene has CDR1 SEHNR and CDR2 FQNEAQ (reference sequence). This CDR3 is built from 14 residues. With 6 bases clipped from V and 7 bases from J, the junction kept 6 bases outside the gene matches. Here the CDR3 DNA reads TGTGCCAGCAGTCGACTAGCGGGGGGTGGTGAGCAGTACTTC. It translates to CASSRLAGGGEQYF.

The rearrangement links TRBV10-2 to TRBJ1-6, with 8 bases aligning to TRBD1. The CDR3 runs to 16 residues. The germline gives CDR1 WSHSY, CDR2 SAAADI. V was pared by 3 bases and J by 11 bases, with 12 bases of the junction left unmatched. The CDR3 sequence: CASSDSGQAFVAPLHF. The CDR3, as DNA: TGCGCCAGCAGTGACTCGGGACAGGCTTTTGTTGCACCCCTCCACTTT.

This chain connects TRBV27 to TRBJ1-5, with 9 bases identical to TRBD1. The length of the CDR3 is 15 residues. Germline V gene sequence: CDR1 MNHEY, CDR2 SMNVEV (reference sequence). V lost 5 bases to trimming and J lost 6 bases; unmatched junction nucleotides: 8. This CDR3 reads CASSGTGWRGQPQHF. DNA of the CDR3: TGTGCCAGCAGTGGGACAGGGTGGCGGGGTCAGCCCCAGCATTTT.

The CDR3 is CASSPIEGERGAETEAFF. In DNA form, the CDR3 reads TGCGCCAGCAGCCCCATAGAAGGGGAGAGGGGGGCGGAAACTGAAGCTTTCTTT. The chain couples TRBV5-1 to TRBJ1-1, with D tentatively TRBD1 (6 bases). The V and J ends lost 4 bases and 5 bases respectively, with 27 bases between them. Germline V gene sequence: CDR1 SGHRS, CDR2 YFSETQ. The CDR3 loop spans 18 amino acids.

The genes are TRBV27 and TRBJ1-4, with D perhaps matching TRBD1 (5 bases). The germline V gene has CDR1 MNHEY and CDR2 SMNVEV (reference sequence). V was trimmed by 3 bases and J by 8 bases, leaving 10 bases between them. The CDR3 contains 13 residues. This CDR3 reads CASSLQGREKLFF. The CDR3 DNA is TGTGCCAGCAGTTTGCAGGGAAGGGAAAAACTGTTTTTT.

DNA for the CDR3: TGCGCCAGCAGCTTGGTTCCTAGCGGGGAGGGAGAGACCCAGTACTTC. Protein product: CASSLVPSGEGETQYF. The genes are TRBV5-1 and TRBJ2-5; 9 nucleotides match TRBD2. V was clipped by 0 bases and J by 4 bases; unmatched bases: 7. The CDR3 loop spans 16 amino acids. The germline CDR1 and CDR2 sequences are SGHRS and YFSETQ.

This chain uses TRBV5-4 with TRBJ2-7; the D gene could be TRBD1 or TRBD2 (6 bases each). Looked up from germline, CDR1 is SGHNT and CDR2 is YYREEE (reference sequence). V was trimmed by 5 bases and J by 4 bases, leaving 13 bases between them. The CDR3 is 13 amino acids. Written as DNA, the CDR3 is TGTGCCAGCAGTCGAGGAGGGGGGTACGAGCAGTACTTC. Translation gives CASSRGGGYEQYF.